This T cell receptor beta chain originates from a study of T cell responses to AZD1222 COVID-19 vaccine. TCRdb's copy holds only in-frame clones and misses some; the assay was immunoSEQ multiplex PCR. The sample contains some 110,000 clones, roughly nine tenths of which appear only once. This CDR3 region has 16 residues. V shed 0 bases and J 7 bases; nucleotides not matched to a gene: 6. Looked up from germline, CDR1 is MGHRA and CDR2 is YSYEKL. This chain connects TRBV4-1 to TRBJ1-6; TRBD1 aligns across 7 bases. The receptor was derived from an adult who received the AZD1222 COVID-19 vaccine. Sequencing was performed on peripheral blood, taken 28 days after the second AZD1222 dose. Here the CDR3 DNA reads TGCGCCAGCAGCCAAGATAGATCCAGGGGGAATTCACCCCTCCACTTT. Residues: CASSQDRSRGNSPLHF.